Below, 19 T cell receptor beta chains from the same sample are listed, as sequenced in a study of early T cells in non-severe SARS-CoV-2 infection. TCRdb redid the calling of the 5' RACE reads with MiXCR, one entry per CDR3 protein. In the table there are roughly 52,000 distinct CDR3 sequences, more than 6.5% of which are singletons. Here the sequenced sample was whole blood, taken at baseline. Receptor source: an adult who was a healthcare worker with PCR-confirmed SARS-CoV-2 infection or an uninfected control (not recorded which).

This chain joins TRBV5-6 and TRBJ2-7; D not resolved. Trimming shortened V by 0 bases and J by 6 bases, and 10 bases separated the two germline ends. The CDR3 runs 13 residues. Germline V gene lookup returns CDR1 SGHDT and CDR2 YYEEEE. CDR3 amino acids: CASSLGSAAEQYF. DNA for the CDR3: TGTGCCAGCAGCTTGGGAAGCGCGGCCGAGCAGTACTTC.

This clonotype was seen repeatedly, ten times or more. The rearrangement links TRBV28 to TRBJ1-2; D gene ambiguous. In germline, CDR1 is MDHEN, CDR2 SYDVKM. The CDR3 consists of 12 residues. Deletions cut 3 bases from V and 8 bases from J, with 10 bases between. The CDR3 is CASSLTIRGYTF. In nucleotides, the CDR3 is TGTGCCAGCAGTTTGACTATTCGCGGCTACACCTTC.

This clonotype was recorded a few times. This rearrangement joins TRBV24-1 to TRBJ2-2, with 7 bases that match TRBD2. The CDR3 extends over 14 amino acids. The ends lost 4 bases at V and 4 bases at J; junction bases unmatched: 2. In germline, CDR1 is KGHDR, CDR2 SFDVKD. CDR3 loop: CATSETGGTGELFF. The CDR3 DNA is TGTGCCACCAGTGAGACGGGGGGCACCGGGGAGCTGTTTTTT.

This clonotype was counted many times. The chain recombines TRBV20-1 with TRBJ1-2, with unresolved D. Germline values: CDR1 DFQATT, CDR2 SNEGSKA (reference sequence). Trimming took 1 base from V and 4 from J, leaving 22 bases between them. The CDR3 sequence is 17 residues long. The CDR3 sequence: CSARAKPSGRVLYGYTF. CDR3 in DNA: TGCAGTGCTAGAGCCAAACCCTCTGGCAGAGTCCTCTATGGCTACACCTTC.

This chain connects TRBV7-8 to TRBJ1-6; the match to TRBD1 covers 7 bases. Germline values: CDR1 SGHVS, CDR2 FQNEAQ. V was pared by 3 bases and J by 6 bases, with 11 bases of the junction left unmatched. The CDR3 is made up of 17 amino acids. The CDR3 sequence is CASSFPGEGAPNSPLHF. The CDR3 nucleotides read TGTGCCAGCAGCTTTCCAGGGGAGGGGGCCCCTAATTCACCCCTCCACTTT.

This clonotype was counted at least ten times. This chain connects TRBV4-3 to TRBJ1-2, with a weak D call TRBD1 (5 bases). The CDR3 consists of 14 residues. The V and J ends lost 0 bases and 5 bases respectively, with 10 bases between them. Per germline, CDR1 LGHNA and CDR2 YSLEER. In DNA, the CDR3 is TGCGCCAGCAGCCAAGAAGTCAGGGTATATGGCTACACCTTC. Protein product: CASSQEVRVYGYTF.

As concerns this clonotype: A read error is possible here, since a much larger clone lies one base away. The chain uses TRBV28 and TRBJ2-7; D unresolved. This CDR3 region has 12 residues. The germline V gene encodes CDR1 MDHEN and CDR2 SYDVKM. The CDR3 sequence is CASSRPPGEQHF. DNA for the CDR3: TGTGCCAGCAGCCGCCCCCCGGGCGAGCAGCACTTC.

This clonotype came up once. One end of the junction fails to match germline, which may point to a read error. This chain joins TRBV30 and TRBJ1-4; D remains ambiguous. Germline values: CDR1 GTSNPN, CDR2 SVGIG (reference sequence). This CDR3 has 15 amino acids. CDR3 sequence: CAWSVRDPTSEKLFF. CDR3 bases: TGTGCCTGGAGTGTCCGGGATCCAACTAGTGAAAAACTGTTTTTT. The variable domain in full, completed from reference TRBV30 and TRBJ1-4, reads SQTIHQWPATLVQPVGSPLSLECTVEGTSNPNLYWYRQAAGRGLQLLFYSVGIGQISSEVPQNLSASRPQDRQFILSSKKLLLSDSGFYLCAWSVRDPTSEKLFFGSGTQLSVL.

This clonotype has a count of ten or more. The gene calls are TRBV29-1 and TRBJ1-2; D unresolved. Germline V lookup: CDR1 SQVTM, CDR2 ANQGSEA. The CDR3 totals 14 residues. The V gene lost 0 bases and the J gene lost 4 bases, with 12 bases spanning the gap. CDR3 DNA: TGCAGCGTTGAAGATGTAAGGGAGGGCTATGGCTACACCTTC. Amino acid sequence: CSVEDVREGYGYTF. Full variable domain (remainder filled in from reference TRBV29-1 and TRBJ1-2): SAVISQKPSRDICQRGTSLTIQCQVDSQVTMMFWYRQQPGQSLTLIATANQGSEATYESGFVIDKFPISRPNLTFSTLTVSNMSPEDSSIYLCSVEDVREGYGYTFGSGTRLTVV.

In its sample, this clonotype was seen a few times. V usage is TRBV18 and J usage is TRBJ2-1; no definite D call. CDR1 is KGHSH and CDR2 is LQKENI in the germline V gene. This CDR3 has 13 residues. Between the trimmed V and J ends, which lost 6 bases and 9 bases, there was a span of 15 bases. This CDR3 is CASSSLGGGEQFF. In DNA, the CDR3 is TGTGCCAGCTCTTCCCTTGGTGGTGGTGAGCAGTTCTTC. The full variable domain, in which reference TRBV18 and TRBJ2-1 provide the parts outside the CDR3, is NAGVMQNPRHLVRRRGQEARLRCSPMKGHSHVYWYRQLPEEGLKFMVYLQKENIIDESGMPKERFSAEFPKEGPSILRIQQVVRGDSAAYFCASSSLGGGEQFFGPGTRLTVL.

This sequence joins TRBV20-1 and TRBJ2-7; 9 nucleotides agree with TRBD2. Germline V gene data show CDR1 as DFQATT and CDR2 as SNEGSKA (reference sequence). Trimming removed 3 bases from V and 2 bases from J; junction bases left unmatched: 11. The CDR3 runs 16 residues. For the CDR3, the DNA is TGCAGTGCTAGCTCTACTAGCGGGCCCTCCACCTACGAGCAGTACTTC. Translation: CSASSTSGPSTYEQYF.

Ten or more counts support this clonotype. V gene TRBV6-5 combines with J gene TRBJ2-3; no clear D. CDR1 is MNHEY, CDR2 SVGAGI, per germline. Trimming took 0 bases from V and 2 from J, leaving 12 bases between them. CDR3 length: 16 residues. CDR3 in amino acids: CASSYSLFDPTDTQYF. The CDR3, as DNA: TGTGCCAGCAGTTACTCTCTTTTTGACCCCACAGATACGCAGTATTTT.

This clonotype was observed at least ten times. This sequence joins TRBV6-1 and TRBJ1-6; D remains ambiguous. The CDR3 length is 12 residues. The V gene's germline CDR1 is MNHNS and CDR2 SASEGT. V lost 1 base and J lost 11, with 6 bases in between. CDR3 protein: CASSEEWAPLHF. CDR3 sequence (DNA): TGTGCCAGCAGTGAAGAATGGGCACCCCTCCACTTT.

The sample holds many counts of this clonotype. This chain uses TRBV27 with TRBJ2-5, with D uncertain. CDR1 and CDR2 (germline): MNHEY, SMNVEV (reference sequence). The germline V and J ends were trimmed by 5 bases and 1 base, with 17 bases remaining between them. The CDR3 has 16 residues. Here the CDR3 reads CASSPSGRVAQETQYF. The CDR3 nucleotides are TGTGCCAGCAGTCCCTCCGGTAGAGTAGCCCAAGAGACCCAGTACTTC.

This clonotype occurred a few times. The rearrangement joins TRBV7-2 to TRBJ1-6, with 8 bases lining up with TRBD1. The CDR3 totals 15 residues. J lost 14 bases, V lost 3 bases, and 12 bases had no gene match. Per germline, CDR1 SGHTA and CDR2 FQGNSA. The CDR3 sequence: CASSFRDRGRGALHF. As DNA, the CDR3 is TGTGCCAGCAGCTTCCGAGACAGGGGTAGAGGGGCCCTCCACTTT.

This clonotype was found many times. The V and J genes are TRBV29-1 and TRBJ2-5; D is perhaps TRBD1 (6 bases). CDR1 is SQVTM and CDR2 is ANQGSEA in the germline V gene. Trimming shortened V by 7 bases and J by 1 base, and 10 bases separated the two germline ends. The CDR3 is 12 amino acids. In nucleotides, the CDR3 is TGCAGCGGAACGACAGGCCAAGAGACCCAGTACTTC. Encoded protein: CSGTTGQETQYF.

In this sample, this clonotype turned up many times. The CDR3 reads CASRGYKVTGGAYTGELFF. Written as DNA, the CDR3 is TGTGCCAGTAGGGGATACAAGGTTACAGGGGGCGCTTACACCGGGGAGCTGTTTTTT. V and J are TRBV19 and TRBJ2-2; TRBD1 agrees at 9 bases. The germline V gene has CDR1 LNHDA and CDR2 SQIVND (reference sequence). The CDR3 contains 19 residues. J lost 3 bases, V lost 6 bases, and 17 bases had no gene match.

The CDR3 sequence is CASSYSKGFDQPQHF. CDR3 nucleotides: TGTGCCAGCAGTTACTCTAAGGGATTTGATCAGCCCCAGCATTTT. The rearrangement uses TRBV6-6 and TRBJ1-5; D remains unclear. V lost 0 bases, J lost 5 bases, and 11 bases lay in between. Germline CDR1 and CDR2: MNHNY and SVGAGI (reference sequence). CDR3 length equals 15 residues.

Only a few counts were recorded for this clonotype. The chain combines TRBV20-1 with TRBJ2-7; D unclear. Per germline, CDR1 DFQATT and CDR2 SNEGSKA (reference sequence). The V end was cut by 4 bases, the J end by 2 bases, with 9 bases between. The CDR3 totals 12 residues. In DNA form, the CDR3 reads TGCAGTGCTACGAAGGATACCTACGAGCAGTACTTC. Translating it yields CSATKDTYEQYF.